This TCR beta chain was documented in a study of CD8 T cell repertoires and HIV-1 epitope variants. On the study more broadly: Tested: three Gag epitope families, Nef HW9 and YT9. Separate from the cultures, 1M uncultured T cells served as baseline. Autologous T cell-negative cells served as antigen-presenting cells in equal numbers.

Per the germline V gene, CDR1 is MNHEY and CDR2 is SMNVEV (reference sequence). The CDR3 length is 16 residues. The ends were cut back, 0 bases at V and 3 bases at J, with 15 bases in the middle. TCRdb's copy holds only in-frame clones and misses some; the assay was immunoSEQ multiplex PCR. The table lists fewer than 6,000 clones, 66% of them singletons. Findings and caveats of the study: Five clonotypes recognized Nef KF9, one HW9, none TAALDMSHF.

Concerning this clone: The antigen remains undetermined. Other DNA variants within this sample encode the same CDR3.

The source of this sequence is a male donor with HIV. The sequencing sample was made of cultured CD8+ T cells derived from PBMCs. The rearrangement uses TRBV27 and TRBJ2-7; possible D gene TRBD1, 5 bases. The CDR3 nucleotides read TGTGCCAGCAGTTTATCCCAGGGTACTCTGAGCTACGAGCAGTACTTC. Translation gives CASSLSQGTLSYEQYF.